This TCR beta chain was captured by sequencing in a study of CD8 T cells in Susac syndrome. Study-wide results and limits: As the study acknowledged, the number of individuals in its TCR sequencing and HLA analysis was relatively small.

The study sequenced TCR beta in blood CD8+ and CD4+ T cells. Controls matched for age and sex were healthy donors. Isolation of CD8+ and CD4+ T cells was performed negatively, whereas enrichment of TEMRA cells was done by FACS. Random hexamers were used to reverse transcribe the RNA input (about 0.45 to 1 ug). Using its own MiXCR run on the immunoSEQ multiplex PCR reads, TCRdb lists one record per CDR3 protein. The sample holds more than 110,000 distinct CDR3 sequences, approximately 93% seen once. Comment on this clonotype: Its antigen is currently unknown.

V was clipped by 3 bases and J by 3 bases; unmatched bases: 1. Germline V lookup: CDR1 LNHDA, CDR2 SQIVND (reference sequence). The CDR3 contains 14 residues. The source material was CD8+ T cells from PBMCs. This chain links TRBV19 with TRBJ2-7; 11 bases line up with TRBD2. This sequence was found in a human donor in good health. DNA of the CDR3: TGTGCCAGTAGTATTGGGACTAGCGGCTACGAGCAGTACTTC. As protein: CASSIGTSGYEQYF.